The 10 T cell receptor beta chains below were found in one sample sequenced in a study of early T cells in non-severe SARS-CoV-2 infection. TCRdb used MiXCR to reprocess the 5' RACE reads, holding one entry per CDR3 protein. The sample contains tens of thousands of distinct CDR3 sequences, approximately 10% of which appear only once. The sample taken for sequencing was whole blood. The receptors stem from an adult who was a healthcare worker with PCR-confirmed SARS-CoV-2 infection or an uninfected control (not recorded which).

The sample holds many counts of this clonotype. The CDR3 sequence is CASSEGRNSPLHF. Written as DNA, the CDR3 is TGTGCCAGCTCAGAGGGCCGCAATTCACCCCTCCACTTT. V gene TRBV18 combines with J gene TRBJ1-6; D is uncertain. The CDR3 extends over 13 amino acids. V lost 5 bases and J lost 7, with 9 bases in between. Germline lookup yields CDR1 KGHSH and CDR2 LQKENI. The complete variable domain, with remaining parts taken from reference TRBV18 and TRBJ1-6, reads NAGVMQNPRHLVRRRGQEARLRCSPMKGHSHVYWYRQLPEEGLKFMVYLQKENIIDESGMPKERFSAEFPKEGPSILRIQQVVRGDSAAYFCASSEGRNSPLHFGNGTRLTVT.

This chain joins TRBV7-2 and TRBJ2-1, with D possibly matching TRBD2 (6 bases). The CDR3 is made up of 15 amino acids. Trimming left V 3 bases short and J 6 bases short, with 15 bases between. CDR1 is SGHTA, CDR2 FQGNSA, per germline. The CDR3 DNA is TGTGCCAGCAGCTTGGAGGGCTTGGTCCGCAATGAGCAGTTCTTC. Translation: CASSLEGLVRNEQFF.

This chain connects TRBV5-5 to TRBJ2-4; possibly TRBD1 for D (6 bases). Per the germline V gene, CDR1 is SGHKS and CDR2 is YYEKEE (reference sequence). The CDR3 is made up of 15 amino acids. Deletions cut 3 bases from V and 6 bases from J, with 16 bases between. DNA of the CDR3: TGTGCCAGCAGCTCACAGGGCCGACAGATAAACATTCAGTACTTC. Translated, it gives CASSSQGRQINIQYF.

This clonotype has ten or more counts. The chain links TRBV7-2 to TRBJ2-5; D gene ambiguous. The germline CDR1 and CDR2 sequences are SGHTA and FQGNSA. The CDR3 is 15 amino acids. V lost 5 bases, J lost 1 base, and 14 bases lay in between. The CDR3 loop reads CASSPSQVPQETQYF. DNA for the CDR3: TGTGCCAGCAGCCCCTCGCAGGTCCCCCAAGAGACCCAGTACTTC.

This clonotype was found many times. The genes are TRBV3-1 and TRBJ2-2; 7 bases are a match to TRBD1. The CDR3 is 15 residues long. Trimming cost V 8 bases and J 3 bases; bases outside gene matches: 9. Per germline, CDR1 LGHDT and CDR2 YNNKEL (reference sequence). For the CDR3, the DNA is TGTGCCAGCGAAGGATACAGGGGCGACACCGGGGAGCTGTTTTTT. The encoded protein is CASEGYRGDTGELFF.

This clonotype was seen at least ten times. V and J are TRBV12-3 or TRBV12-4 and TRBJ2-5, with 7 bases matching TRBD1. With V trimmed by 5 bases and J by 9 bases, 12 bases remained unmatched. The CDR3 length is 14 residues. In nucleotides, the CDR3 is TGTGCCAGCAGTCTTGGACAGGACTTGGAGCCCCAGTACTTC. It encodes CASSLGQDLEPQYF.

This clonotype was picked up a small number of times. The rearrangement uses TRBV7-3 and TRBJ2-2; D is perhaps TRBD1 (6 bases). Germline values: CDR1 SGHTA, CDR2 FQGTGA. The CDR3 loop spans 13 amino acids. Trimming left V 8 bases short and J 4 bases short, with 11 bases between. The CDR3 DNA is TGTGCCAGCTCCCGGACAGTCACCGGGGAGCTGTTTTTT. Translation: CASSRTVTGELFF. Supplemented by reference TRBV7-3 and TRBJ2-2, the full variable domain reads GAGVSQTPSNKVTEKGKYVELRCDPISGHTALYWYRQSLGQGPEFLIYFQGTGAADDSGLPNDRFFAVRPEGSVSTLKIQRTERGDSAVYLCASSRTVTGELFFGEGSRLTVL.

The V gene is TRBV15, the J gene TRBJ1-3; no reliable D call. CDR3 length: 14 amino acids. V was pared by 0 bases and J by 4 bases, with 7 bases between. CDR1 is LNHNV, CDR2 YYDKDF, per germline (reference sequence). The CDR3 loop is CATSRDVGGNTIYF. CDR3 nucleotide sequence: TGTGCCACCAGCAGAGATGTGGGAGGAAACACCATATATTTT.

This clonotype was picked up a small number of times. V is TRBV4-3 and J is TRBJ2-1; 7 bases are a match to TRBD2. Germline CDR1 reads LGHNA; CDR2 reads YSLEER. The CDR3 spans 17 residues. V shed 0 bases and J 10 bases; nucleotides not matched to a gene: 15. The CDR3 region has the DNA TGCGCCAGCAGCCAAGATCCGGGGGGACGGGGATATGGCGAGCAGTTCTTC. Its translation is CASSQDPGGRGYGEQFF.

This clonotype has a handful of counts. This chain connects TRBV10-3 to TRBJ2-1; tentatively, D is TRBD2 (6 bases). V was shortened by 6 bases and J by 8 bases, with 17 bases between the two germline ends. The germline CDR1 and CDR2 sequences are ENHRY and SYGVKD. The CDR3 has 14 residues. Here the CDR3 DNA reads TGTGCCATCAGGGGACTCAGCGAGGGCGATGAGCAGTTCTTC. Its protein product is CAIRGLSEGDEQFF.